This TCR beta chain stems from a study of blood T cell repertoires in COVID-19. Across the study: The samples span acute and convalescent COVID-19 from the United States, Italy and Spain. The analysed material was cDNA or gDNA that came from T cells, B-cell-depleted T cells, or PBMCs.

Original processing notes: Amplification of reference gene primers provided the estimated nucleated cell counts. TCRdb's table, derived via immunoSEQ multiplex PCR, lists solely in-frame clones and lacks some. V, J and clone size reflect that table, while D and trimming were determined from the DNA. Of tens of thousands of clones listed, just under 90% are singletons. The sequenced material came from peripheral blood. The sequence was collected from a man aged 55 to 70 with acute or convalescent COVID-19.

The CDR3 reads CASRPSGGNEQFF. CDR3 in DNA: TGTGCCAGCAGGCCCTCGGGGGGGAATGAGCAGTTCTTC. The chain joins TRBV6-5 to TRBJ2-1; TRBD2 agrees at 8 bases. Germline lookup yields CDR1 MNHEY and CDR2 SVGAGI. J gave up 7 bases and V 6 bases, and 5 bases lay outside the gene matches. The CDR3 runs to 13 residues.